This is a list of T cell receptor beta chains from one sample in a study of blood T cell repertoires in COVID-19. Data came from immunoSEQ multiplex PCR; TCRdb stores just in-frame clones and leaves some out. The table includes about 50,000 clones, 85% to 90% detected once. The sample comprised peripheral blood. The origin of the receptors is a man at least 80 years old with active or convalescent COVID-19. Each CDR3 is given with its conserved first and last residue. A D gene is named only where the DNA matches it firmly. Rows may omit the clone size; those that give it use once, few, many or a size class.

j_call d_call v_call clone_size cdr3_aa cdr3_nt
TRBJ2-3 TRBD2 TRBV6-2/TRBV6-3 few CASSYGREGTDTQYF TGTGCCAGCAGTTACGGGCGGGAGGGCACAGATACGCAGTATTTT
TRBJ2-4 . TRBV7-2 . CASSPGQGPKRIQYF TGTGCCAGCAGCCCCGGCCAGGGGCCCAAACGCATTCAGTACTTC
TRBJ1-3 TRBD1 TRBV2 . CASIEGQGGNTIYF TGTGCCAGCATTGAGGGACAGGGGGGAAACACCATATATTTT
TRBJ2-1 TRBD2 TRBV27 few CASSSGRGEQFF TGTGCCAGCAGTTCGGGGAGGGGTGAGCAGTTCTTC
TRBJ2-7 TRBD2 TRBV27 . CASSQLAGGPGEQYF TGTGCCAGCTCCCAACTAGCGGGAGGGCCGGGCGAGCAGTACTTC
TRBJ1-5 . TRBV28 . CASRGGVGNQPQHF TGTGCCAGCAGGGGGGGAGTAGGCAATCAGCCCCAGCATTTT
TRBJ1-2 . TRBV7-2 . CASSFREEGLNYGYTF TGTGCCAGCAGCTTTCGCGAGGAGGGGCTCAACTATGGCTACACCTTC
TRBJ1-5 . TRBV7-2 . CASSLRRGSQPQHF TGTGCCAGCAGCTTAAGAAGGGGAAGCCAGCCCCAGCATTTT
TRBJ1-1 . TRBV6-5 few CASRAGTPTEAFF TGTGCCAGCAGGGCCGGGACACCCACTGAAGCTTTCTTT
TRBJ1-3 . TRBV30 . CAWSLGNTIYF TGTGCCTGGAGCCTTGGAAACACCATATATTTT
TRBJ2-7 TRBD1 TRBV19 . CASSDNRGLGYEQYF TGTGCCAGTAGTGACAACAGGGGGCTGGGGTACGAGCAGTACTTC
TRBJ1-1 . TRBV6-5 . CASSTVRGEGTEAFF TGTGCCAGCAGCACCGTCAGGGGTGAGGGCACTGAAGCTTTCTTT
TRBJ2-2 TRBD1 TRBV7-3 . CASSLSGQGARTGELFF TGTGCCAGCAGCTTAAGCGGACAGGGGGCTCGGACCGGGGAGCTGTTTTTT
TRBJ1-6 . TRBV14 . CASSQGVRNSPLHF TGTGCCAGCAGCCAAGGGGTGAGGAATTCACCCCTCCACTTT
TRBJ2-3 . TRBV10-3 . CATLTGSLDTQYF TGTGCCACCTTGACCGGGTCACTAGATACGCAGTATTTT
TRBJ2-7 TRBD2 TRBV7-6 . CASSQNPSGAYEQYF TGTGCCAGCAGCCAAAACCCTAGCGGGGCCTACGAGCAGTACTTC
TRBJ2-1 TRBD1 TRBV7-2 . CASSLAGTGVNEQFF TGTGCCAGCAGCTTAGCGGGGACAGGGGTAAATGAGCAGTTCTTC
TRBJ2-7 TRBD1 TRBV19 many CASQDRGRTSSYEQYF TGTGCCAGCCAGGACAGGGGTCGAACCAGCTCCTACGAGCAGTACTTC
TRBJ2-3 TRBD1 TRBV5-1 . CASSLEGTVKRGTDTQYF TGCGCCAGCAGCTTGGAAGGGACAGTAAAAAGGGGCACAGATACGCAGTATTTT
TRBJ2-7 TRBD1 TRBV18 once CASSPLTGGQDEQYF TGTGCCAGCTCACCACTGACAGGGGGCCAGGACGAGCAGTACTTC
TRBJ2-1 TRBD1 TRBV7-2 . CASSLASTGGNEQFF TGTGCCAGCAGCTTAGCGTCGACAGGGGGAAATGAGCAGTTCTTC
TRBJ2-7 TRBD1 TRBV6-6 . CASSGTGGSLHYEQYF TGTGCCAGCTCCGGGACAGGGGGCTCCCTGCACTACGAGCAGTACTTC
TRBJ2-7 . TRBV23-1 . CASGRGSYEQYF TGCGCCAGCGGCCGGGGCTCCTACGAGCAGTACTTC
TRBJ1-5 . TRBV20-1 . CSASTGERNQPQHF TGCAGTGCTAGTACCGGGGAACGGAATCAGCCCCAGCATTTT
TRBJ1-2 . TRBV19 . CASSSPRQMDGYTF TGTGCCAGTAGTAGCCCCCGACAGATGGATGGCTACACCTTC
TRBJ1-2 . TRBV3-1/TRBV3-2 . CASSQVAGNPSGYTF TGTGCCAGCAGCCAAGTGGCAGGGAACCCATCTGGCTACACCTTC
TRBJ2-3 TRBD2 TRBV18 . CASSPSKENSGGTDTQYF TGTGCCAGCTCACCATCGAAAGAAAATAGCGGGGGGACAGATACGCAGTATTTT
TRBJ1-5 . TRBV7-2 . CASSLESGDQPQHF TGTGCCAGCAGCTTAGAATCGGGGGATCAGCCCCAGCATTTT
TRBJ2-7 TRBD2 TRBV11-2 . CASSLDVPLAGNHYEQYF TGTGCCAGCAGCTTAGATGTCCCACTAGCGGGCAACCACTACGAGCAGTACTTC
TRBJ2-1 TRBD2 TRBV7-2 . CASSQRTSTYNEQFF TGTGCCAGCAGCCAGAGGACTAGCACCTACAATGAGCAGTTCTTC
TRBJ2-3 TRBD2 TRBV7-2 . CASSQNSGGARDTQYF TGTGCCAGCAGCCAGAATAGCGGGGGGGCTCGGGATACGCAGTATTTT
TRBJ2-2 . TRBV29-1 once CSVGTPNTGELFF TGCAGCGTTGGGACACCGAACACCGGGGAGCTGTTTTTT
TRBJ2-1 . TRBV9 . CASSVDSGAYNEQFF TGTGCCAGCAGCGTAGACTCAGGCGCCTACAATGAGCAGTTCTTC
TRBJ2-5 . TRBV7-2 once CASSLGSRGQETQYF TGTGCCAGCAGCTTAGGAAGCCGGGGCCAAGAGACCCAGTACTTC
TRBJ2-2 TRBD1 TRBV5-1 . CASSLTGTGGSGELFF TGCGCCAGCAGCTTAACCGGGACAGGGGGCTCCGGGGAGCTGTTTTTT
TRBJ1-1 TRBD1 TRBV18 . CASSQGQGLEAFF TGTGCCAGCTCACAGGGACAGGGCCTTGAAGCTTTCTTT
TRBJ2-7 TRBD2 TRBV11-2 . CASSFVVGLAYEQYF TGTGCCAGCAGCTTCGTAGTGGGACTAGCCTACGAGCAGTACTTC
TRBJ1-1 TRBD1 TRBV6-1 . CASSEPGTGGAFF TGTGCCAGCAGTGAACCCGGGACAGGGGGAGCTTTCTTT
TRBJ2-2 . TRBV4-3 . CASSPGVFTGELFF TGCGCCAGCAGCCCAGGGGTCTTCACCGGGGAGCTGTTTTTT
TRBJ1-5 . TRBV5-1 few CASSFGGAGNQPQHF TGCGCCAGCAGCTTTGGGGGGGCTGGCAATCAGCCCCAGCATTTT
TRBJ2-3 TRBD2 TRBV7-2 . CASSPGGSSDTQYF TGTGCCAGCAGCCCGGGAGGATCCTCAGATACGCAGTATTTT
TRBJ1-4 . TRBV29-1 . CSVDGRAGGKLFF TGCAGCGTTGACGGAAGAGCGGGAGGAAAACTGTTTTTT
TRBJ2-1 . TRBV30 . CAWSQDNEQFF TGTGCCTGGTCACAGGACAATGAGCAGTTCTTC
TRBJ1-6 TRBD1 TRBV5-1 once CASSYGTANSPLHF TGCGCCAGCAGCTATGGGACAGCTAATTCACCCCTCCACTTT
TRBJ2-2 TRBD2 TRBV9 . CASSVGSGSGTGELFF TGTGCCAGCAGCGTAGGTAGCGGGAGTGGGACCGGGGAGCTGTTTTTT
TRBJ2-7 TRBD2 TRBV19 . CASSMYSGLDEQYF TGTGCCAGTAGTATGTATAGCGGGTTGGACGAGCAGTACTTC
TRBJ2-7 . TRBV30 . CAWSPSPPEQYF TGTGCCTGGAGCCCCTCCCCCCCGGAGCAGTACTTC